This T cell receptor beta chain was found in a study of CD8 T cells in Susac syndrome. Findings of the study overall: Individuals included in the TCR sequencing and HLA analysis were acknowledged by the study to be relatively few in number.

As concerns this clonotype: Its antigen remains unknown.

TCR beta was sequenced from blood CD8+ and CD4+ T cells. TEMRA cells were enriched by FACS, while CD8+ and CD4+ T cells were obtained through a negative isolation that was performed magnetically. When the RNA was reverse transcribed, random hexamers were used with an input of about 0.45 to 1 ug. immunoSEQ multiplex PCR amplified TCR beta CDR3 across 54 Vbeta, 13 Jbeta. Each CDR3 protein gets one entry after TCRdb re-called the immunoSEQ multiplex PCR reads with MiXCR. The sample shows roughly 150,000 distinct CDR3 sequences, 85% to 95% of them seen only once. V was trimmed by 6 bases and J by 0 bases, leaving 9 bases between them. CDR1 is DFQATT, CDR2 SNEGSKA, per germline (reference sequence). This CDR3 spans 14 amino acids.

This receptor was obtained from a human donor in good health. Sequenced input: CD4+ T cells from PBMCs. The rearrangement uses TRBV20-1 and TRBJ2-6; TRBD2 is a possible D gene (5 bases). CDR3 amino acids: CSAPGSSGANVLTF. CDR3 in DNA: TGCAGTGCCCCGGGGTCCTCTGGGGCCAACGTCCTGACTTTC.